This T cell receptor (beta chain) comes out of a study of ipilimumab plus nivolumab after autologous stem cell transplantation. For the study at large: The DLBCL cohort had primary refractory and relapsed disease, with 18-month progression-free survival of approximately 87% and 28%.

Data came from immunoSEQ multiplex PCR; TCRdb stores just in-frame clones and leaves some out. The table shows 17,000 or so clones, with around four fifths occurring only once. Trimming cost V 2 bases and J 3 bases, with 8 bases left between them. The germline CDR1 and CDR2 sequences are MNHEY and SVGAGI. The CDR3 length is 15 residues. The chain combines TRBV6-5 with TRBJ2-6; the D gene is possibly TRBD2 (6 bases). The sequence was obtained from a male donor with diffuse large B-cell lymphoma. This material consisted of PBMCs, taken in a trial of ipilimumab plus nivolumab as post-transplant consolidation. CDR3 DNA: TGTGCCAGCAGTTACGGAGGGGTTGGGGCCAACGTCCTGACTTTC. Residues: CASSYGGVGANVLTF.